This T cell receptor beta chain came from a study of PD-L1 blockade in urothelial cancer. The overall study: T cells were recovered from blood samples at a median of around 130,000.

A single count supports this clone. Repertoires were generated with immunoSEQ multiplex PCR, while TCRdb's copy carries only in-frame clones and drops some. The table shows about 40,000 clones, with roughly 81% occurring only once. Time point defined: peripheral blood 6 weeks after treatment start. The source was PBMCs, collected around atezolizumab (anti-PD-L1) treatment. This TCR was recovered from a man in his 70s with urothelial cancer.

CDR3 residues: CSVRRGLGDEQYF. The DNA of the CDR3 is TGCAGTGTGAGGAGAGGGCTTGGCGACGAGCAGTACTTC. The gene calls are TRBV29-1 and TRBJ2-7, with TRBD2 as a possible D gene (5 bases). Germline CDR1 SQVTM, CDR2 ANQGSEA. The CDR3 sequence is 13 residues long.